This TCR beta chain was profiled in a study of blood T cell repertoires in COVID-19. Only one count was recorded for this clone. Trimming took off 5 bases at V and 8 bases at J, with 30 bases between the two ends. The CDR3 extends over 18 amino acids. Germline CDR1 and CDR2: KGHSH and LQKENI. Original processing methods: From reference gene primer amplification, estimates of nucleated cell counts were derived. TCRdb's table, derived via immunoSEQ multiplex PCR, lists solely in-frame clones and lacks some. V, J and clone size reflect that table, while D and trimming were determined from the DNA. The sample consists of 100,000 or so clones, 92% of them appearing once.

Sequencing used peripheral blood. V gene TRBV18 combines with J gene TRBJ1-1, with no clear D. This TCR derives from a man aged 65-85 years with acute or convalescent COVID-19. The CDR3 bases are TGTGCCAGCTCAGTCCTGATTGTGGGTGCTTCTATGGGAGGGGAAGCTTTCTTT. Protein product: CASSVLIVGASMGGEAFF.